These 20 T cell receptor beta chains were all obtained from the same sample, sequenced in a study of shared clonotypes between healthy human individuals. Generated by immunoSEQ multiplex PCR, the TCRdb table keeps only in-frame clones and is missing some. Among around 700,000 clones listed, over 65% were seen once. The sample consisted of memory CD4+ T cells sorted from blood. Subset denoted: CD45RA-negative fraction. The origin of the receptors is a woman younger than 45 in good health.

The chain combines TRBV27 with TRBJ2-7, with D possibly matching TRBD2 (5 bases). Germline CDR1 is MNHEY and CDR2 is SMNVEV (reference sequence). Trimming pared 6 bases from V and 3 bases from J, leaving 21 bases between. The CDR3 extends over 16 amino acids. The CDR3, as DNA: TGTGCCAGCAGGGTGCGGGCGCAGGTTGAAAGCTACGAGCAGTACTTC. It translates to CASRVRAQVESYEQYF.

The chain uses TRBV7-2 and TRBJ2-1, with D hard to call. Deletions cut 5 bases from V and 5 bases from J, with 4 bases between. CDR3 length equals 11 residues. Germline-derived CDR1 and CDR2 are SGHTA and FQGNSA. The CDR3 is CASSLDNEQFF. CDR3 DNA: TGTGCCAGCAGCCTGGACAATGAGCAGTTCTTC.

The rearrangement links TRBV2 to TRBJ2-3; tentatively, D is TRBD2 (6 bases). This CDR3 has 15 residues. Trimming took off 3 bases at V and 1 base at J, with 11 bases between the two ends. Per germline, CDR1 SNHLY and CDR2 FYNNEI. The CDR3 region has the DNA TGTGCCAGCAGTGATTCTAGCGTCGGCACAGATACGCAGTATTTT. Translation gives CASSDSSVGTDTQYF.

The chain couples TRBV7-2 to TRBJ2-1; 9 bases are shared with TRBD2. Germline loops: CDR1 SGHTA, CDR2 FQGNSA. V shed 4 bases and J 4 bases; nucleotides not matched to a gene: 5. The length of the CDR3 is 15 residues. CDR3 sequence (DNA): TGTGCCAGCAGCTCTTCTAGCGGGGTATACAATGAGCAGTTCTTC. This sequence encodes CASSSSSGVYNEQFF.

This clone was detected only a few times. This chain links TRBV21-1 with TRBJ2-1; TRBD2 is taken as the D call from the table, unchecked against the DNA. TRBV21-1 is termed a pseudogene. The CDR3 sequence is 12 residues long. CDR3 amino acids: CANSSPGNEQFF. CDR3 in DNA: TGTGCCAACTCCTCCCCGGGCAATGAGCAGTTCTTC.

The chain combines TRBV18 with TRBJ2-1, with D possibly TRBD1 on 6 matching bases. V lost 2 bases, J lost 2 bases, and 10 bases lay in between. Germline CDR1 and CDR2: KGHSH and LQKENI. CDR3 length equals 15 residues. CDR3 sequence: CASSPKGQPYNEQFF. The CDR3 nucleotides are TGTGCCAGCTCACCAAAGGGACAACCCTACAATGAGCAGTTCTTC.

J is TRBJ1-2 and V is TRBV7-9; weak D call: TRBD1 (5 bases). Between the trimmed V and J ends, which lost 2 bases and 4 bases, there was a span of 23 bases. Germline V gene data show CDR1 as SEHNR and CDR2 as FQNEAQ (reference sequence). The CDR3 is made up of 18 amino acids. The CDR3 loop reads CASSLRPQGFRGLYGYTF. The CDR3 DNA sequence: TGTGCCAGCAGCTTAAGGCCCCAGGGTTTCCGCGGCCTCTATGGCTACACCTTC.

The chain has TRBV5-1 and TRBJ2-7; 12 bases align to TRBD2. This CDR3 is built from 17 residues. V shed 4 bases, J shed 3 bases, and the junction held 11 bases outside the gene matches. Per germline, CDR1 SGHRS and CDR2 YFSETQ. The CDR3 sequence: CASSQGLAGPRNYEQYF. The CDR3, as DNA: TGCGCCAGCAGCCAGGGACTAGCGGGCCCGAGAAACTACGAGCAGTACTTC.

This chain connects TRBV7-4 to TRBJ2-7, with TRBD2 identical over 10 bases. Germline-derived CDR1 and CDR2 are SGHVT and SQSDAQ. The CDR3 loop spans 15 amino acids. Trimming cost V 5 bases and J 3 bases; bases outside gene matches: 7. CDR3 DNA sequence: TGTGCCAGCAGCGCCCGGACTAGCGGCAACTACGAGCAGTACTTC. It codes for CASSARTSGNYEQYF.

The chain links TRBV28 to TRBJ2-7; the D call may be TRBD1 or TRBD2 (6 bases each). Trimming left V 6 bases short and J 3 bases short, with 18 bases between. Germline V lookup: CDR1 MDHEN, CDR2 SYDVKM. The CDR3 is made up of 15 amino acids. The CDR3 here is CASRGGLGGDYEQYF. CDR3 DNA sequence: TGTGCCAGCAGGGGGGGACTCGGGGGCGACTACGAGCAGTACTTC.

At least ten counts were recorded for this clone. The genes are TRBV5-1 and TRBJ2-7, with unresolved D. Germline V CDR1 and CDR2: SGHRS, YFSETQ. Trimming shortened V by 0 bases and J by 0 bases, and 10 bases separated the two germline ends. This CDR3 is built from 15 residues. CDR3: CASSLGNTDSYEQYF. DNA of the CDR3: TGCGCCAGCAGCTTGGGGAACACTGACTCCTACGAGCAGTACTTC.

The J gene is TRBJ2-3, the V gene TRBV10-1; a weak D match, TRBD2 (6 bases). Trimming took 6 bases from V and 3 from J, leaving 13 bases between them. Germline V gene lookup returns CDR1 WNHNN and CDR2 SYGVQD (reference sequence). This CDR3 is built from 14 residues. CDR3 sequence: CASSLTRRTDTQYF. CDR3 bases: TGCGCCAGCAGCCTGACTAGAAGGACAGATACGCAGTATTTT.

V is TRBV11-1 and J is TRBJ1-1; TRBD1 is a possible D gene (5 bases). Germline values: CDR1 SGHAT, CDR2 FQDESV (reference sequence). Trimming took off 2 bases at V and 3 bases at J, with 16 bases between the two ends. This CDR3 contains 16 residues. The CDR3 loop is CASSLSSGRLDTEAFF. The CDR3 bases are TGTGCCAGCAGCTTATCGTCAGGGCGGTTGGACACTGAAGCTTTCTTT.

CDR3 sequence (DNA): TGCAGCGTTATACGCGGGGTCTCCTACAATGAGCAGTTCTTC. Translating gives CSVIRGVSYNEQFF. The chain is built from TRBV29-1 and TRBJ2-1; weak D call: TRBD2 (6 bases). Germline V gene data show CDR1 as SQVTM and CDR2 as ANQGSEA. The CDR3 totals 14 residues. Trimming shortened V by 5 bases and J by 0 bases, and 11 bases separated the two germline ends.

The CDR3 nucleotides are TGTGCCTGGACTGAACAGGTTCGTCCACCCCTCCACTTT. Translating it yields CAWTEQVRPPLHF. The gene calls are TRBV30 and TRBJ1-6; a weak D match, TRBD1 (5 bases). V lost 4 bases and J 11 bases, leaving 15 bases between the germline ends. The germline CDR1 and CDR2 sequences are GTSNPN and SVGIG (reference sequence). This CDR3 region has 13 residues.

About this clone: Other DNA variants within this sample encode the same CDR3. V is TRBV28 and J is TRBJ2-5; 12 bases map to TRBD2. The J segment lost 5 bases and the V segment lost 5 bases, leaving 6 bases of the junction unmatched. The CDR3 is made up of 15 amino acids. CDR1 MDHEN and CDR2 SYDVKM come from the germline V gene. The DNA for the CDR3 is TGTGCCAGCAGTCCCCGACTAGCGGGAGTTGAGACCCAGTACTTC. It yields the protein CASSPRLAGVETQYF.

This clone showed up many times. The chain combines TRBV5-1 with TRBJ2-5, with 8 bases aligning to TRBD1. V lost 3 bases and J lost 6; bases outside the gene matches: 10. The CDR3 spans 15 residues. The germline CDR1 and CDR2 sequences are SGHRS and YFSETQ. CDR3 DNA sequence: TGCGCCAGCAGCTGGGCGACGGACAGGGCGAAGACCCAGTACTTC. It yields the protein CASSWATDRAKTQYF.

With regard to this clone: This may be a read error: a much more frequent sequence differs by one nucleotide. The sample contains more than one DNA sequence encoding this CDR3. The rearrangement joins TRBV2 to TRBJ2-3; D is uncertain. CDR3 length equals 11 residues. The V end was cut by 7 bases, the J end by 4 bases, with 6 bases between. The germline V gene encodes CDR1 SNHLY and CDR2 FYNNEI. In DNA, the CDR3 is TGTGCCAGCACCTTGGCAGATACGCAGTATTTT. This gives the protein CASTLADTQYF.

The chain couples TRBV29-1 to TRBJ1-5; D not resolved. The CDR3 has 13 residues. Trimming cost V 4 bases and J 1 base, with 8 bases left between them. Germline V gene data show CDR1 as SQVTM and CDR2 as ANQGSEA. The CDR3 protein is CSVAHRSNQPQHF. The CDR3 DNA is TGCAGCGTTGCTCACCGAAGCAATCAGCCCCAGCATTTT. The complete variable domain, with remaining parts taken from reference TRBV29-1 and TRBJ1-5, reads SAVISQKPSRDICQRGTSLTIQCQVDSQVTMMFWYRQQPGQSLTLIATANQGSEATYESGFVIDKFPISRPNLTFSTLTVSNMSPEDSSIYLCSVAHRSNQPQHFGDGTRLSIL.

This clone was recorded a few times. This chain links TRBV4-1 with TRBJ2-3, with a tentative D call TRBD2 (6 bases). The germline V gene encodes CDR1 MGHRA and CDR2 YSYEKL. CDR3 length: 20 amino acids. The V end was cut by 1 base, the J end by 2 bases, with 25 bases between. CDR3 in amino acids: CASSQGVPLRARGYTDTQYF. The CDR3 coding sequence is TGCGCCAGCAGCCAAGGGGTCCCCTTACGGGCACGGGGGTACACAGATACGCAGTATTTT.